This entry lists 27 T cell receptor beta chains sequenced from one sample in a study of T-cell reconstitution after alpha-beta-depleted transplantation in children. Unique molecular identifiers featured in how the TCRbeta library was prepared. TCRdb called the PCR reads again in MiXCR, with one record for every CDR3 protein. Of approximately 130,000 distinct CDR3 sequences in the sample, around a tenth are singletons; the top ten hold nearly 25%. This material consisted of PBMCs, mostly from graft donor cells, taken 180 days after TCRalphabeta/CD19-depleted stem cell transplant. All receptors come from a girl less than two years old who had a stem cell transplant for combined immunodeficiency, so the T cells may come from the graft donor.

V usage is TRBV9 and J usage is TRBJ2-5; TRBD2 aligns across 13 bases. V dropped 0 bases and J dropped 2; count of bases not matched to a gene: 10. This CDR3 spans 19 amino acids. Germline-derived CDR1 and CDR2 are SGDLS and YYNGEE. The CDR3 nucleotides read TGTGCCAGCAGCGTAGAGCCGGGACTAGCGGGGTCCCTGCAAGAGACCCAGTACTTC. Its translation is CASSVEPGLAGSLQETQYF. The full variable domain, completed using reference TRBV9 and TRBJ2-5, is DSGVTQTPKHLITATGQRVTLRCSPRSGDLSVYWYQQSLDQGLQFLIQYYNGEERAKGNILERFSAQQFPDLHSELNLSSLELGDSALYFCASSVEPGLAGSLQETQYFGPGTRLLVL.

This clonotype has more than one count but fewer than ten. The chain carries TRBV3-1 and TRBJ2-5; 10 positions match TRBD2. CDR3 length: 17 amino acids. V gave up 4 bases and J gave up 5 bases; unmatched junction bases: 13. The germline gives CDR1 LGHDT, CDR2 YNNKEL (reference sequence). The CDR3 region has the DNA TGTGCCAGCAGCCGGTCTGTATCGCTAGCGGGAGTTGAGACCCAGTACTTC. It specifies CASSRSVSLAGVETQYF.

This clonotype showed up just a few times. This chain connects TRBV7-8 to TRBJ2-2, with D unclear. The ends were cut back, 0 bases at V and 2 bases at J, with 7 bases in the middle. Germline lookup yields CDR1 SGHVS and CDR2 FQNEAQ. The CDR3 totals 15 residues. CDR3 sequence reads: CASSLAFSNTGELFF. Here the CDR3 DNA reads TGTGCCAGCAGCTTAGCCTTCAGCAACACCGGGGAGCTGTTTTTT.

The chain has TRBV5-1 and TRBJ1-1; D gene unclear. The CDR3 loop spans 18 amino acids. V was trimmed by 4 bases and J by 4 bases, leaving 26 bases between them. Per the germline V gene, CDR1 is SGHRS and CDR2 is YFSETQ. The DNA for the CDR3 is TGCGCCAGCAGCCGAGATGGGGTGGCTGGGATTTTTGGCACTGAAGCTTTCTTT. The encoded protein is CASSRDGVAGIFGTEAFF.

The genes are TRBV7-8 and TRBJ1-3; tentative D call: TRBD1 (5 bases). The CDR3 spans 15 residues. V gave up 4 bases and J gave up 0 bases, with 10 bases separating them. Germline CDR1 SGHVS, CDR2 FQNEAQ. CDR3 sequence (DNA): TGTGCCAGCAGCTCACGGGGACGCTCTGGAAACACCATATATTTT. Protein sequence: CASSSRGRSGNTIYF.

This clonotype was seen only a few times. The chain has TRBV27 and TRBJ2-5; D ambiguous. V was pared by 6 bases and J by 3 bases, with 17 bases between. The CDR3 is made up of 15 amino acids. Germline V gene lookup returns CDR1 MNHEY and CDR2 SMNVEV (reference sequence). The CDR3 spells CASRGSPLIEETQYF. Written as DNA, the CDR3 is TGTGCCAGCAGGGGTAGCCCCCTGATCGAAGAGACCCAGTACTTC.

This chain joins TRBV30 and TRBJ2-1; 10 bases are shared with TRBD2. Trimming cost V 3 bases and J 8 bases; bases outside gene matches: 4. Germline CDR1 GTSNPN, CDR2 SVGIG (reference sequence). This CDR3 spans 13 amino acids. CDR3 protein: CAWSLAGVDEQFF. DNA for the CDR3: TGTGCCTGGAGCCTAGCGGGAGTAGATGAGCAGTTCTTC. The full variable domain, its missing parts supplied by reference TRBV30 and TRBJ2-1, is SQTIHQWPATLVQPVGSPLSLECTVEGTSNPNLYWYRQAAGRGLQLLFYSVGIGQISSEVPQNLSASRPQDRQFILSSKKLLLSDSGFYLCAWSLAGVDEQFFGPGTRLTVL.

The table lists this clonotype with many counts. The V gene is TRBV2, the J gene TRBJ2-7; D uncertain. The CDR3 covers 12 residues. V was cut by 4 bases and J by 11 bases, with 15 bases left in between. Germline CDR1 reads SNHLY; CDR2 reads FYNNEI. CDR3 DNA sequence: TGTGCCAGCAGTGCCCCCGGGCGTAACGAGTACTTC. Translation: CASSAPGRNEYF.

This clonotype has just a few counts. CDR3 residues: CSARDYRNGELFF. The CDR3 DNA is TGCAGTGCTAGGGACTACCGGAACGGGGAGCTGTTTTTT. The chain links TRBV20-1 to TRBJ2-2; a weak D match, TRBD2 (6 bases). Germline V lookup: CDR1 DFQATT, CDR2 SNEGSKA (reference sequence). The CDR3 spans 13 residues. The V and J ends lost 3 bases and 7 bases respectively, with 12 bases between them.

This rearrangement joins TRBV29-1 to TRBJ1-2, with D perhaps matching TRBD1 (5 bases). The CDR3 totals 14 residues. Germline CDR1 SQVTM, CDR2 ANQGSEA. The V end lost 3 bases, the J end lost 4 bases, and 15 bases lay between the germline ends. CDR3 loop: CSVDPRGGSYGYTF. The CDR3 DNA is TGCAGCGTTGATCCCCGGGGGGGTAGCTATGGCTACACCTTC.

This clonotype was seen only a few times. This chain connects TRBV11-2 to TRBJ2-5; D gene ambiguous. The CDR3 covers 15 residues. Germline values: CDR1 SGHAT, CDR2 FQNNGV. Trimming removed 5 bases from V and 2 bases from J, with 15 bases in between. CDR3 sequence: CASSPRLRYQETQYF. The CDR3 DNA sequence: TGTGCCAGCAGCCCGAGATTGCGCTATCAAGAGACCCAGTACTTC.

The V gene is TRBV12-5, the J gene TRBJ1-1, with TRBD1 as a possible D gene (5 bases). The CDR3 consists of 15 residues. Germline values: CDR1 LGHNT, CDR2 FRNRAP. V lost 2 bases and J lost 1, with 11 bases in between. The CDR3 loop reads CASGLYPGRNTEAFF. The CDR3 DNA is TGTGCTAGTGGTTTGTATCCAGGGCGGAACACTGAAGCTTTCTTT.

CDR3 DNA: TGTGCCAGCACCCTTAGTTGGGGGACCCACAATGAGCAGTTCTTC. It encodes CASTLSWGTHNEQFF. The rearrangement links TRBV7-2 to TRBJ2-1, with D perhaps being TRBD1 or TRBD2 (5 bases each). Between the trimmed V and J ends, which lost 7 bases and 5 bases, there was a span of 18 bases. CDR3 length equals 15 residues. Germline assignment: CDR1 SGHTA and CDR2 FQGNSA. Complete variable domain (other parts from reference TRBV7-2 and TRBJ2-1): GAGVSQSPSNKVTEKGKDVELRCDPISGHTALYWYRQSLGQGLEFLIYFQGNSAPDKSGLPSDRFSAERTGGSVSTLTIQRTQQEDSAVYLCASTLSWGTHNEQFFGPGTRLTVL.

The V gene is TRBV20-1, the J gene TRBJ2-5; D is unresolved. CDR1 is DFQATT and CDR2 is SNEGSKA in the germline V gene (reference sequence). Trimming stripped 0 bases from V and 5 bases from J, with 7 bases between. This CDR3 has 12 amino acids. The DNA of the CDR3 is TGCAGTGCTAGAGAGGGTGGGGAGACCCAGTACTTC. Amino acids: CSAREGGETQYF.

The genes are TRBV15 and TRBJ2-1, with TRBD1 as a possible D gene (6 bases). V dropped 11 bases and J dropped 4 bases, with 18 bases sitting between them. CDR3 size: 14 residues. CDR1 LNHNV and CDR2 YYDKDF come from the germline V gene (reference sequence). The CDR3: CAVAGERGYNEQFF. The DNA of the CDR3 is TGTGCCGTGGCAGGGGAACGGGGTTACAATGAGCAGTTCTTC.

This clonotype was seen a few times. In DNA form, the CDR3 reads TGCAGTGCTAGAGATTCAGGGGGGCTAGCGGGGAACACAGATACGCAGTATTTT. Protein product: CSARDSGGLAGNTDTQYF. J is TRBJ2-3 and V is TRBV20-1; TRBD2 aligns across 9 bases. Trimming cost V 0 bases and J 2 bases; bases outside gene matches: 12. Germline-derived CDR1 and CDR2 are DFQATT and SNEGSKA (reference sequence). The CDR3 contains 18 residues.

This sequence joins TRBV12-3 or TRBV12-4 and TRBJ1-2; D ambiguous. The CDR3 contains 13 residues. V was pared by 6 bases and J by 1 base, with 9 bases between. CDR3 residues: CASSSTLNYGYTF. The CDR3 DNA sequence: TGTGCCAGCAGCTCCACACTTAACTATGGCTACACCTTC.

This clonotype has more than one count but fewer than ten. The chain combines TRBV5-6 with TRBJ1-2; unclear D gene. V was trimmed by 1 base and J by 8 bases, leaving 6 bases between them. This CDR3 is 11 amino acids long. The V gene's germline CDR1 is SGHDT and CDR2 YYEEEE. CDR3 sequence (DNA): TGTGCCAGCAGCTTGATCGGCGGCTACACCTTC. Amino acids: CASSLIGGYTF.

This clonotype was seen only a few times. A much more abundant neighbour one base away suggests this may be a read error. The CDR3: CASSPILAGVETQYF. The CDR3 DNA reads TGTGCCAGCTCACCAATCCTAGCGGGAGTTGAGACCCAGTACTTC. This rearrangement joins TRBV18 to TRBJ2-5; 10 nucleotides align to TRBD2. Germline assignment: CDR1 KGHSH and CDR2 LQKENI. This CDR3 spans 15 amino acids. Unmatched junction bases numbered 5, after V lost 2 bases and J lost 5 bases. Complete variable domain (other parts from reference TRBV18 and TRBJ2-5): NAGVMQNPRHLVRRRGQEARLRCSPMKGHSHVYWYRQLPEEGLKFMVYLQKENIIDESGMPKERFSAEFPKEGPSILRIQQVVRGDSAAYFCASSPILAGVETQYFGPGTRLLVL.

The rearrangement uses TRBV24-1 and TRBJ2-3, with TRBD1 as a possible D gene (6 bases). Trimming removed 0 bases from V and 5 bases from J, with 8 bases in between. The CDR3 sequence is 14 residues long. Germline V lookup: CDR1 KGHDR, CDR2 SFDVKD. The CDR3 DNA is TGTGCCACCAGTGATTTGACAGGGCTAGATACGCAGTATTTT. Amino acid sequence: CATSDLTGLDTQYF.

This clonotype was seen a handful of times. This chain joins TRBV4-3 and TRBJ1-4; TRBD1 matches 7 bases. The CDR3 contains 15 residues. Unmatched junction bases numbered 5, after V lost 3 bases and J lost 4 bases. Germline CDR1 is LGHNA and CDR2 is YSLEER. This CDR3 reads CASSHSRDSNEKLFF. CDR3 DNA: TGCGCCAGCAGCCACAGCCGGGACAGTAATGAAAAACTGTTTTTT.

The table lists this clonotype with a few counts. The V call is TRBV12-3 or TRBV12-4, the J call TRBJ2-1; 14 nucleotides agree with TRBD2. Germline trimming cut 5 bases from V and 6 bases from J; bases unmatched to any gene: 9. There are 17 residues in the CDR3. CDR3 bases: TGTGCCAGCAGTCCAGGAGGGACTAGCGGGAGAACCAATGAGCAGTTCTTC. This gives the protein CASSPGGTSGRTNEQFF.

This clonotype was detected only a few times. In nucleotides, the CDR3 is TGTGCCAGCAGTTCCACCGGGACCAACTTAGAAGCTTTCTTT. This encodes CASSSTGTNLEAFF. V usage is TRBV28 and J usage is TRBJ1-1; TRBD1 is a possible D gene (5 bases). The germline V gene has CDR1 MDHEN and CDR2 SYDVKM. The V end was cut by 4 bases, the J end by 8 bases, with 17 bases between. The CDR3 covers 14 residues.

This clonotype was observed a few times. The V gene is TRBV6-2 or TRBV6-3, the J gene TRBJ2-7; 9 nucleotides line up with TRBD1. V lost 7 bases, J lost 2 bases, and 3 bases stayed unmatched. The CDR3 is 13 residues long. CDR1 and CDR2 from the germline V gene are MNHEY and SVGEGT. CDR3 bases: TGTGCCAGCAATCGGGACAGGGCCTACGAGCAGTACTTC. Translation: CASNRDRAYEQYF.

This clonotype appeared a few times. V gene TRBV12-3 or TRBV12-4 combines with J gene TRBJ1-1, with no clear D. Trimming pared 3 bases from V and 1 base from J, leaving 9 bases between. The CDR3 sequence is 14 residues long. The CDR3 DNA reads TGTGCCAGCAGTTTCACAGTACAGAACACTGAAGCTTTCTTT. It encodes CASSFTVQNTEAFF.

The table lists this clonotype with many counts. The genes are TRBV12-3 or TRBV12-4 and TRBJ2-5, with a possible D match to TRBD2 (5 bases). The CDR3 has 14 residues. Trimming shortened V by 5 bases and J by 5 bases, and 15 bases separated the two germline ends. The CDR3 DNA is TGTGCCAGCAGTCGAAGAGGGCTAGGGGAGACCCAGTACTTC. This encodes CASSRRGLGETQYF.

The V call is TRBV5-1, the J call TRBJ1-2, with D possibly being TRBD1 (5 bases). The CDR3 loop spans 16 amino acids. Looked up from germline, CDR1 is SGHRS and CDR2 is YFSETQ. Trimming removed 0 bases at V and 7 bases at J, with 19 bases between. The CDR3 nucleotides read TGCGCCAGCAGCTTGGCCGCAGGGAAGGGAACTATTGGCTACACCTTC. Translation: CASSLAAGKGTIGYTF. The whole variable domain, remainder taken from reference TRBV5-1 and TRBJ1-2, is KAGVTQTPRYLIKTRGQQVTLSCSPISGHRSVSWYQQTPGQGLQFLFEYFSETQRNKGNFPGRFSGRQFSNSRSEMNVSTLELGDSALYLCASSLAAGKGTIGYTFGSGTRLTVV.